This is a list of T cell receptor beta chains from one sample in a study of blood T cell repertoires in COVID-19. This table comes from immunoSEQ multiplex PCR, and its TCRdb copy is limited to in-frame clones, with some not included. The data hold 140,000 or so clones, with 84% observed a single time. The specimen was peripheral blood. The receptors here all came from a human donor in a cohort sampled during active COVID-19. The CDR3 runs from the conserved cysteine through the conserved F or W. The D gene is left open where the match is weak. Clone size is stated in some rows and not others, as once, few, many or a class when expanded.

size	D	J	V	CDR3
-	TRBD2	TRBJ2-1	TRBV2	CASSYGRYNEQFF
-	-	TRBJ2-5	TRBV19	CASSIEGETQYF
few	-	TRBJ1-1	TRBV27	CASSLRENTGVGTEAFF
-	TRBD1	TRBJ1-3	TRBV7-8	CATARQGPSSGNTIYF
-	TRBD1	TRBJ1-2	TRBV29-1	CSGRGTGSYGYTF
-	-	TRBJ2-5	TRBV5-1	CASRLQETQYF
once	-	TRBJ1-4	TRBV9	CASSVAWGLNEKLFF
-	TRBD1	TRBJ1-4	TRBV4-1	CASSHGGQGSNEKLFF
few	TRBD1	TRBJ1-2	TRBV10-3	CAISAWDRGLKGYTF
-	TRBD2	TRBJ2-7	TRBV19	CASSARLADYSYEQYF
-	TRBD1	TRBJ1-2	TRBV19	CASSEQGAGGYTF
-	TRBD1	TRBJ1-5	TRBV27	CASSLGQDRVWTYHSNQPQHF
-	TRBD1	TRBJ1-6	TRBV4-2	CASSPQLPQGVRNSPLHF
-	-	TRBJ2-7	TRBV3-1/TRBV3-2	CASSQADREDEQYF
-	TRBD1	TRBJ2-3	TRBV7-3	CASSRQGSTTDTQYF
-	TRBD2	TRBJ2-2	TRBV4-1	CASRRQRETNTGELFF
-	-	TRBJ1-1	TRBV6-5	CASRKTDTNTEAFF
once	-	TRBJ2-1	TRBV29-1	CSVEVGGYNEQFF
-	-	TRBJ1-4	TRBV9	CASSVGGRRNEKLFF
-	-	TRBJ2-3	TRBV23-1	CASPRGKRDTQYF
-	-	TRBJ2-1	TRBV6-6	CASSYPSGNNEQFF
-	-	TRBJ2-2	TRBV2	CASSDRPGNTGELFF
-	TRBD1	TRBJ1-2	TRBV4-2	CASSQDFRTGTLYGYTF
-	-	TRBJ1-1	TRBV2	CASSEKGWEAFF
once	-	TRBJ1-5	TRBV28	CASRERGQQPQHF
-	-	TRBJ2-6	TRBV2	CASTRGGANVLTF
-	TRBD1	TRBJ1-4	TRBV28	CASRGTGSVAGEKLFF
-	TRBD1	TRBJ1-5	TRBV7-8	CASSLGTGNQPQHF
-	TRBD1	TRBJ2-5	TRBV9	CASSDGTAQETQYF
-	-	TRBJ2-5	TRBV11-1	CASSSTTSETQYF
-	TRBD2	TRBJ2-3	TRBV6-5	CASGPTSGSTDTQYF
-	-	TRBJ2-1	TRBV2	CASAQRDTNNEQFF
-	-	TRBJ2-1	TRBV7-6	CASSPSRGQGRERVDEQFF
-	-	TRBJ1-5	TRBV19	CASSIVSGGSNQPQHF
-	-	TRBJ1-5	TRBV7-8	CASSQWTAGRSNQPQHF
-	-	TRBJ2-3	TRBV29-1	CSVGVSSTDTQYF
-	TRBD1	TRBJ2-2	TRBV3-1/TRBV3-2	CASSQAIPRTGEINTGELFF
-	-	TRBJ2-7	TRBV4-2	CASSQSGWGTDEQYF
-	TRBD2	TRBJ2-1	TRBV6-5	CASSPTSGATNLQFF
once	TRBD1	TRBJ1-1	TRBV2	CASSERTGLNTEAFF